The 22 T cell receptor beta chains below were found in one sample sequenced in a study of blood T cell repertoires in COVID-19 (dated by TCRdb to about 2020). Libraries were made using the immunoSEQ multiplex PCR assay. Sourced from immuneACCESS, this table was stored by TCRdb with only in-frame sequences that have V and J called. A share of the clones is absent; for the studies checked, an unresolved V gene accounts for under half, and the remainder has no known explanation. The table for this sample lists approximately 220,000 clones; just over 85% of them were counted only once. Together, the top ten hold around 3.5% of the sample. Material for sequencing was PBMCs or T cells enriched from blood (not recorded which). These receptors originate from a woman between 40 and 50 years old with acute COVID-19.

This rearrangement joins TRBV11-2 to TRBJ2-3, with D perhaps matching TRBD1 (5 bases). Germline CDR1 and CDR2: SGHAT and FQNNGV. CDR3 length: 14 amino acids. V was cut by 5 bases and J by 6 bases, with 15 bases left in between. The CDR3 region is CASSPQASGDTQYF. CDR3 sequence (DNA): TGTGCCAGCAGCCCCCAGGCATCAGGGGATACGCAGTATTTT.

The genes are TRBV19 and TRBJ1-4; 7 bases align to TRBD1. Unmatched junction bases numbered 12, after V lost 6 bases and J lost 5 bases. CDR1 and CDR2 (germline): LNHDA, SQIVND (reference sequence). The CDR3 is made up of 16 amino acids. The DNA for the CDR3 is TGTGCCAGTAGCGAGAATCAGGGGGGACCAAATGAAAAACTGTTTTTT. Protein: CASSENQGGPNEKLFF.

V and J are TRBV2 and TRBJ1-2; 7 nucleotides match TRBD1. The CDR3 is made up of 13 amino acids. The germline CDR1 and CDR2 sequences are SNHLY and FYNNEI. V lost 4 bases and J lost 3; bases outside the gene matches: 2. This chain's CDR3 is CASSGQGYYGYTF. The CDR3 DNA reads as TGTGCCAGCAGTGGACAGGGCTACTATGGCTACACCTTC.

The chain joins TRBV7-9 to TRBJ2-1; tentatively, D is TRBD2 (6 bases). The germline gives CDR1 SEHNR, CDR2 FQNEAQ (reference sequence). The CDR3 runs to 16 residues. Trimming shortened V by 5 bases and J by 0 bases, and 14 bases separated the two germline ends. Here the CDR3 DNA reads TGTGCCAGCAGCAAGCGGACGGGAGTCTCCTACAATGAGCAGTTCTTC. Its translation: CASSKRTGVSYNEQFF.

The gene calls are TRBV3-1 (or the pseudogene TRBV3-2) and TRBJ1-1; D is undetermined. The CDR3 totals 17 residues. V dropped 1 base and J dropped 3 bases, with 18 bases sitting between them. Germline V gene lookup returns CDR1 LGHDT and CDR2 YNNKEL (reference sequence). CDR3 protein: CASSQGIAARADTEAFF. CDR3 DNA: TGTGCCAGCAGCCAAGGCATTGCAGCCCGCGCGGACACTGAAGCTTTCTTT.

This CDR3 reads CASSLPVMNTEAFF. The CDR3 DNA is TGTGCCAGCAGCTTGCCAGTTATGAACACTGAAGCTTTCTTT. The chain links TRBV5-4 to TRBJ1-1; D is unclear. The CDR3 is made up of 14 amino acids. The V end was cut by 1 base, the J end by 0 bases, with 7 bases between. Germline V lookup: CDR1 SGHNT, CDR2 YYREEE (reference sequence).

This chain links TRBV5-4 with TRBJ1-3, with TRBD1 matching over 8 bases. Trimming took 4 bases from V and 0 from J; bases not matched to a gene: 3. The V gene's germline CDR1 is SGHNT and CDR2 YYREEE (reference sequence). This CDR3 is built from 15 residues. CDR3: CASSRRGLSGNTIYF. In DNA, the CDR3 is TGTGCCAGCAGCCGCAGGGGGCTCTCTGGAAACACCATATATTTT.

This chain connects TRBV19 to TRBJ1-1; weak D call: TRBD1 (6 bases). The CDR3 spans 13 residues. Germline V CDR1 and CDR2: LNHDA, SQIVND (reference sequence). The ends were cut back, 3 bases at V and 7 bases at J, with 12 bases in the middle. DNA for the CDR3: TGTGCCAGTAGTATCATGGGGGCGGGTGAAGCTTTCTTT. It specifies CASSIMGAGEAFF. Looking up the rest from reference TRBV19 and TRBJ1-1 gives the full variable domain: DGGITQSPKYLFRKEGQNVTLSCEQNLNHDAMYWYRQDPGQGLRLIYYSQIVNDFQKGDIAEGYSVSREKKESFPLTVTSAQKNPTAFYLCASSIMGAGEAFFGQGTRLTVV.

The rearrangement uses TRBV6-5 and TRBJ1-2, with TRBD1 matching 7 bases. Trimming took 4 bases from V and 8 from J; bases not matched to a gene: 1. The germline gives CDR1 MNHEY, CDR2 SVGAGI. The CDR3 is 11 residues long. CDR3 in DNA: TGTGCCAGCAGTTTAGGGGGCGGCTACACCTTC. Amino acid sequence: CASSLGGGYTF.

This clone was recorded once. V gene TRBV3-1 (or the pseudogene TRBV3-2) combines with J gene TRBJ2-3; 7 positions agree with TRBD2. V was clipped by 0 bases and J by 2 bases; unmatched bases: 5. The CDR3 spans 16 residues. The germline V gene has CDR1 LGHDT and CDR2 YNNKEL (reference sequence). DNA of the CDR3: TGTGCCAGCAGCCAAGATATCGGGGGGTTCACAGATACGCAGTATTTT. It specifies CASSQDIGGFTDTQYF.

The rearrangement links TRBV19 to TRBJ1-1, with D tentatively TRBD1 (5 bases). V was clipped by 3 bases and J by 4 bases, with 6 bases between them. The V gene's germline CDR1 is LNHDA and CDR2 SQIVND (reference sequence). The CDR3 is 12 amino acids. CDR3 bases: TGTGCCAGTAGTATTCAGGGCACTGAAGCTTTCTTT. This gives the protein CASSIQGTEAFF.

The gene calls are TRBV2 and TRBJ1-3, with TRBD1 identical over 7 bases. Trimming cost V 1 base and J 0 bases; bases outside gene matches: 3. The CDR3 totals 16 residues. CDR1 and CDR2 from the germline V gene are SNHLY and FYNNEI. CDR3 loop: CASSEEGQSSGNTIYF. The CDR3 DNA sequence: TGTGCCAGCAGTGAAGAGGGACAGAGCTCTGGAAACACCATATATTTT.

The CDR3 is CASSQDRKVYTF. CDR3 nucleotide sequence: TGTGCCAGCAGCCAGGACAGAAAGGTCTACACCTTC. The chain is built from TRBV5-6 and TRBJ1-2; a weak D match, TRBD1 (6 bases). In germline, CDR1 is SGHDT, CDR2 YYEEEE. The CDR3 runs 12 residues. The V end was cut by 4 bases, the J end by 10 bases, with 14 bases between. Using reference TRBV5-6 and TRBJ1-2 for the parts outside the CDR3, the full variable domain is DAGVTQSPTHLIKTRGQQVTLRCSPKSGHDTVSWYQQALGQGPQFIFQYYEEEERQRGNFPDRFSGHQFPNYSSELNVNALLLGDSALYLCASSQDRKVYTFGSGTRLTVV.

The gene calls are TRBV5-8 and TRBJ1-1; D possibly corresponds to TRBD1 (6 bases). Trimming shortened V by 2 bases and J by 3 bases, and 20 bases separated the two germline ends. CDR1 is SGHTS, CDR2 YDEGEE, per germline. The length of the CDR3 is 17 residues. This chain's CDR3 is CASSFRTVRDSDTEAFF. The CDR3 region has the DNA TGTGCCAGCAGCTTCCGGACAGTAAGGGATTCGGACACTGAAGCTTTCTTT.

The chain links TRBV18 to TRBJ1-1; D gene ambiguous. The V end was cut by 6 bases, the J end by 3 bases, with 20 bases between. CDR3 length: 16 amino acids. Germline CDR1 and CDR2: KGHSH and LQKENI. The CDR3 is CASSRERGSYYTEAFF. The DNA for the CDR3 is TGTGCCAGCTCCCGTGAACGAGGGTCATATTACACTGAAGCTTTCTTT.

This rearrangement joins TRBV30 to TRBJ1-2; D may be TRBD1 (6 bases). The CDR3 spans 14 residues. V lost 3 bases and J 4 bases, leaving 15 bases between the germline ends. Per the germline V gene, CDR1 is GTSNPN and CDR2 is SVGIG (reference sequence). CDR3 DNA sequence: TGTGCCTGGAGGACCCAAGCGGGGGCCTATGGCTACACCTTC. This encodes CAWRTQAGAYGYTF. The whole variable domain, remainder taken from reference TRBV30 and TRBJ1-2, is SQTIHQWPATLVQPVGSPLSLECTVEGTSNPNLYWYRQAAGRGLQLLFYSVGIGQISSEVPQNLSASRPQDRQFILSSKKLLLSDSGFYLCAWRTQAGAYGYTFGSGTRLTVV.

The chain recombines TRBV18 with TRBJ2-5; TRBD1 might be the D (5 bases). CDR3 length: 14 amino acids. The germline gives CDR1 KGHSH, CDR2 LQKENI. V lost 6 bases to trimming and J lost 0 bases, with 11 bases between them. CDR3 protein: CASSPPGHQETQYF. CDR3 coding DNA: TGTGCCAGCTCCCCCCCAGGGCACCAAGAGACCCAGTACTTC. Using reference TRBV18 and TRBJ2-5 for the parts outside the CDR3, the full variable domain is NAGVMQNPRHLVRRRGQEARLRCSPMKGHSHVYWYRQLPEEGLKFMVYLQKENIIDESGMPKERFSAEFPKEGPSILRIQQVVRGDSAAYFCASSPPGHQETQYFGPGTRLLVL.

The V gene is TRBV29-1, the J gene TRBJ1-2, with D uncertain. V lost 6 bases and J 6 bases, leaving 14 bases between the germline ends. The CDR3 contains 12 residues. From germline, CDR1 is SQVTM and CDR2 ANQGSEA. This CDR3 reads CSVMRVDNGYTF. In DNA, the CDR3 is TGCAGCGTGATGCGGGTGGATAATGGCTACACCTTC.

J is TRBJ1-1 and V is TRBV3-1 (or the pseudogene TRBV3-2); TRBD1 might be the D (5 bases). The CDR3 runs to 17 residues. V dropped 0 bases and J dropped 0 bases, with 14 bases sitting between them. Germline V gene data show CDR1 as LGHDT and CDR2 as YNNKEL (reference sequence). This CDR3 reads CASSQEAGLGMNTEAFF. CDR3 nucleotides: TGTGCCAGCAGCCAAGAGGCAGGGTTGGGGATGAACACTGAAGCTTTCTTT.

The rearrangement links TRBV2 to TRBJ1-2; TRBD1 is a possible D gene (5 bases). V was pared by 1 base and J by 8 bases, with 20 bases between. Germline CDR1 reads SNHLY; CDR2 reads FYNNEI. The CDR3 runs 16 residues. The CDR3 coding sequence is TGTGCCAGCAGTGAAGGGGGCAGTGCCCTCCTAGGGGGCTACACCTTC. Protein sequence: CASSEGGSALLGGYTF.

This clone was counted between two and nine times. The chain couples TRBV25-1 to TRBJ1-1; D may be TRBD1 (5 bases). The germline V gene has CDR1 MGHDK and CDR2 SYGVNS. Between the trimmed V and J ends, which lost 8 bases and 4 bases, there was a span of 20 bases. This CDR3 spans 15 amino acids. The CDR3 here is CASSESTGEVTEAFF. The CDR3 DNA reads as TGTGCCAGCTCGGAGTCGACGGGGGAAGTCACTGAAGCTTTCTTT.

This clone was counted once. CDR3 loop: CASAWGLAETDTQYF. The CDR3 DNA sequence: TGTGCTAGTGCCTGGGGACTAGCGGAAACAGATACGCAGTATTTT. The chain recombines TRBV12-5 with TRBJ2-3; 11 bases fit TRBD2. This CDR3 contains 15 residues. The germline gives CDR1 LGHNT, CDR2 FRNRAP. V was clipped by 7 bases and J by 3 bases; unmatched bases: 6.